This T cell receptor (beta chain) is drawn from a study of T-cell reconstitution after alpha-beta-depleted transplantation in children. Germline V lookup: CDR1 DFQATT, CDR2 SNEGSKA (reference sequence). The CDR3 has 12 residues. Unique molecular identifiers featured in how the TCRbeta library was prepared. TCRdb re-analysed the PCR reads in MiXCR, keeping a single row per CDR3 protein. This table has some 250,000 distinct CDR3 sequences, 12% appearing once. Sequenced material: PBMCs from the stem cell graft donor, taken from the stem cell graft. The chain employs TRBV20-1 and TRBJ2-7, with D perhaps matching TRBD1 (5 bases). The sequence was collected from a human donor who donated a stem cell graft to a child with acute lymphoblastic leukemia. The CDR3 DNA follows: TGCAGCGTTTTAGTCAGGGAACACGAGCAGTACTTC. Protein: CSVLVREHEQYF.